What follows are 28 T cell receptor beta chains derived from one specimen sequenced in a study of T cell repertoires in cytomegalovirus infection. For these receptors, no antigen is known. TCRdb ran MiXCR on the reads and lists one entry per CDR3 protein. Counted here are around 200,000 distinct CDR3 sequences, about 38% occurring once; the ten biggest clones make up roughly three fifths. The material sequenced was CD8+ T cells from cultured PBMCs, taken from culture after CMV antigen stimulation. The receptor set was obtained from a human donor in good health (CMV status not recorded). Some clones in this sample may be carry-over from other donors' samples.

This sequence joins TRBV20-1 and TRBJ2-1, with 7 bases aligning to TRBD2. The CDR3 runs 14 residues. Looked up from germline, CDR1 is DFQATT and CDR2 is SNEGSKA (reference sequence). J was trimmed by 0 bases and V by 6 bases; bases with no gene match: 5. CDR3 nucleotide sequence: TGCAGTGCCATCTCTAGCGGCTCCTACAATGAGCAGTTCTTC. It specifies CSAISSGSYNEQFF.

The rearrangement uses TRBV27 and TRBJ1-4; D may be TRBD1 (6 bases). Germline V gives CDR1 MNHEY, CDR2 SMNVEV (reference sequence). V lost 3 bases and J lost 6, with 11 bases in between. The CDR3 is 14 residues long. The CDR3, as DNA: TGTGCCAGCAGTTTCGGAGGGGGTTATGAAAAACTGTTTTTT. It specifies CASSFGGGYEKLFF.

This chain links TRBV7-6 with TRBJ1-5, with unresolved D. Germline V CDR1 and CDR2: SGHVS, FNYEAQ. V was trimmed by 2 bases and J by 2 bases, leaving 10 bases between them. This CDR3 is 15 amino acids long. The CDR3 DNA reads TGTGCCAGCAGCTTATTAGCTGGGCGCAATCAGCCCCAGCATTTT. Amino acids: CASSLLAGRNQPQHF.

The gene calls are TRBV7-2 and TRBJ2-7; D assignment may be TRBD1 or TRBD2 (5 bases each). CDR1 and CDR2 (germline): SGHTA, FQGNSA. The CDR3 sequence is 15 residues long. Trimming removed 5 bases at V and 4 bases at J, with 18 bases between. CDR3 in amino acids: CASSLVAGEGYEQYF. The DNA of the CDR3 is TGTGCCAGCAGCCTAGTGGCCGGAGAGGGGTACGAGCAGTACTTC.

The chain uses TRBV5-5 and TRBJ2-1; 9 bases are shared with TRBD2. The V segment lost 4 bases and the J segment 9 bases; nucleotides outside the gene matches: 11. The CDR3 is made up of 15 amino acids. In germline, CDR1 is SGHKS, CDR2 YYEKEE (reference sequence). CDR3 coding DNA: TGTGCCAGCAGCGGACCGGGACTAGCTGGGTCTGAGCAGTTCTTC. Its translation: CASSGPGLAGSEQFF.

The rearrangement joins TRBV15 to TRBJ1-1; 7 bases agree with TRBD1. Germline values: CDR1 LNHNV, CDR2 YYDKDF (reference sequence). V gave up 3 bases and J gave up 1 base; unmatched junction bases: 2. The CDR3 sequence is 14 residues long. In DNA, the CDR3 is TGTGCCACCAGCAGGCGACAGGGGAACACTGAAGCTTTCTTT. Residues: CATSRRQGNTEAFF. Variable domain in full (rest from reference TRBV15 and TRBJ1-1): DAMVIQNPRYQVTQFGKPVTLSCSQTLNHNVMYWYQQKSSQAPKLLFHYYDKDFNNEADTPDNFQSRRPNTSFCFLDIRSPGLGDTAMYLCATSRRQGNTEAFFGQGTRLTVV.

This chain uses TRBV28 with TRBJ2-7, with D possibly being TRBD2 (5 bases). V was clipped by 5 bases and J by 0 bases, with 14 bases between them. Germline CDR1 is MDHEN and CDR2 is SYDVKM. The CDR3 runs 15 residues. The CDR3 here is CASSRLVGGSYEQYF. For the CDR3, the DNA is TGTGCCAGCAGTAGACTTGTAGGAGGCTCCTACGAGCAGTACTTC.

The chain is built from TRBV4-1 and TRBJ1-1; 7 nucleotides agree with TRBD1. Unmatched junction bases numbered 12, after V lost 5 bases and J lost 3 bases. Germline V gives CDR1 MGHRA, CDR2 YSYEKL. The CDR3 loop spans 16 amino acids. CDR3 residues: CASSGDSEGTDTEAFF. CDR3 DNA sequence: TGCGCCAGCAGCGGAGATAGTGAGGGGACAGACACTGAAGCTTTCTTT.

The CDR3 sequence: CATRGESYEQYF. The DNA of the CDR3 is TGTGCCACCCGGGGGGAATCCTACGAGCAGTACTTC. V gene TRBV27 combines with J gene TRBJ2-7, with 7 nucleotides matching TRBD2. The CDR3 has 12 amino acids. V trimming: 10 bases; J trimming: 1 base; junction bases outside the gene matches: 4. The germline V gene has CDR1 MNHEY and CDR2 SMNVEV (reference sequence).

This clonotype was seen a few times. The V call is TRBV7-9, the J call TRBJ1-2, with TRBD1 identical over 9 bases. Trimming removed 5 bases from V and 7 bases from J; junction bases left unmatched: 11. The CDR3 has 15 residues. Germline loops: CDR1 SEHNR, CDR2 FQNEAQ (reference sequence). The CDR3 sequence is CASSLGTGRTFGYTF. DNA for the CDR3: TGTGCCAGCAGCCTAGGGACAGGGAGAACTTTTGGCTACACCTTC.

This clonotype turned up a few times. J is TRBJ2-3 and V is TRBV4-1; TRBD2 aligns across 11 bases. Losses at the gene ends were 1 base for V and 0 bases for J; bases not matched to a gene: 6. The germline CDR1 and CDR2 sequences are MGHRA and YSYEKL. The CDR3 totals 18 residues. The CDR3 DNA reads as TGCGCCAGCAGCCAAGTGACTAGCGGGGCTACTAGCACAGATACGCAGTATTTT. Amino acids: CASSQVTSGATSTDTQYF.

This clonotype was detected a few times. The chain couples TRBV2 to TRBJ2-1; a possible D gene is TRBD1 (8 bases). V was clipped by 3 bases and J by 12 bases, with 24 bases between them. CDR1 and CDR2 (germline): SNHLY, FYNNEI. The CDR3 totals 16 residues. The chain's CDR3 is CASSEGRARGPEGQFF. The CDR3 DNA follows: TGTGCCAGCAGTGAGGGGAGGGCCAGGGGGCCGGAGGGGCAGTTCTTC.

The chain couples TRBV7-9 to TRBJ1-1, with 8 bases fitting TRBD1. Germline V gene data show CDR1 as SEHNR and CDR2 as FQNEAQ (reference sequence). The trim removed 5 bases at V and 2 bases at J, leaving 13 bases unmatched. The CDR3 is made up of 17 amino acids. The chain's CDR3 is CASSPDRAYPLNTEAFF. CDR3 nucleotide sequence: TGTGCCAGCAGCCCGGACAGGGCATACCCTTTAAACACTGAAGCTTTCTTT.

This clonotype appeared many times. The rearrangement joins TRBV13 to TRBJ2-7; D unresolved. The V end was cut by 1 base, the J end by 7 bases, with 8 bases between. The CDR3 is 12 amino acids. CDR1 is PRHDT and CDR2 is FYEKMQ in the germline V gene (reference sequence). CDR3: CASSLVFSEQYF. The CDR3 nucleotides read TGTGCCAGCAGCTTAGTTTTCTCGGAGCAGTACTTC. Drawing the rest from reference TRBV13 and TRBJ2-7, the complete variable domain is AAGVIQSPRHLIKEKRETATLKCYPIPRHDTVYWYQQGPGQDPQFLISFYEKMQSDKGSIPDRFSAQQFSDYHSELNMSSLELGDSALYFCASSLVFSEQYFGPGTRLTVT.

This clonotype was found a few times. J is TRBJ2-5 and V is TRBV29-1; D may be TRBD2 (6 bases). Germline CDR1 and CDR2: SQVTM and ANQGSEA. Trimming removed 0 bases from V and 0 bases from J, with 14 bases in between. The CDR3 is made up of 16 amino acids. CDR3 DNA sequence: TGCAGCGTTGAAGATGAGCTAGCGTCCTACCAAGAGACCCAGTACTTC. As protein: CSVEDELASYQETQYF.

The V and J genes are TRBV29-1 and TRBJ2-6; TRBD1 matches 8 bases. CDR1 and CDR2 (germline): SQVTM, ANQGSEA. The V gene end was trimmed by 3 bases and the J gene end by 2 bases; junction bases not matched to a gene: 6. The CDR3 runs 16 residues. The CDR3 DNA reads TGCAGCGTTGAGGACAGGGAAGAAGCTGGGGCCAACGTCCTGACTTTC. Its protein is CSVEDREEAGANVLTF.

The J gene is TRBJ2-3, the V gene TRBV28; D remains unclear. The CDR3 spans 14 residues. In germline, CDR1 is MDHEN, CDR2 SYDVKM. V was cut by 5 bases and J by 0 bases, with 9 bases left in between. The DNA of the CDR3 is TGTGCCAGCAGTCCAGACTTGAGCACAGATACGCAGTATTTT. Its protein is CASSPDLSTDTQYF.

This clonotype was counted between two and nine times. The chain is built from TRBV7-6 and TRBJ1-2, with a weak D call TRBD1 (6 bases). The V and J ends lost 4 bases and 7 bases respectively, with 19 bases between them. The CDR3 sequence is 15 residues long. From germline, CDR1 is SGHVS and CDR2 FNYEAQ. The DNA of the CDR3 is TGTGCCAGCAGCTCACGGGACAAGTCCTTTCGTGGCTACACCTTC. Protein product: CASSSRDKSFRGYTF. Looking up the rest from reference TRBV7-6 and TRBJ1-2 gives the full variable domain: GAGVSQSPRYKVTKRGQDVALRCDPISGHVSLYWYRQALGQGPEFLTYFNYEAQQDKSGLPNDRFSAERPEGSISTLTIQRTEQRDSAMYRCASSSRDKSFRGYTFGSGTRLTVV.

This clonotype has only a few counts. The chain couples TRBV7-8 to TRBJ2-1; 8 bases are shared with TRBD2. The CDR3 extends over 15 amino acids. With V trimmed by 2 bases and J by 7 bases, 7 bases remained unmatched. Germline V gives CDR1 SGHVS, CDR2 FQNEAQ. This CDR3 is CASSLSGSPINEQFF. CDR3 nucleotide sequence: TGTGCCAGCAGCTTAAGCGGGAGTCCCATTAATGAGCAGTTCTTC. The full variable domain, with the rest looked up from reference TRBV7-8 and TRBJ2-1, is GAGVSQSPRYKVAKRGQDVALRCDPISGHVSLFWYQQALGQGPEFLTYFQNEAQLDKSGLPSDRFFAERPEGSVSTLKIQRTQQEDSAVYLCASSLSGSPINEQFFGPGTRLTVL.

The chain links TRBV7-2 to TRBJ1-1; 7 positions agree with TRBD1. Losses at the gene ends were 0 bases for V and 0 bases for J; bases not matched to a gene: 10. This CDR3 has 18 residues. Germline lookup yields CDR1 SGHTA and CDR2 FQGNSA. The DNA for the CDR3 is TGTGCCAGCAGCTTAGCCCCCCGCCTGACAGGGATGAACACTGAAGCTTTCTTT. Encoded protein: CASSLAPRLTGMNTEAFF.

This clonotype was observed a few times. The V gene is TRBV7-6, the J gene TRBJ1-4; tentatively, D is TRBD1 (5 bases). This CDR3 has 14 amino acids. V lost 5 bases and J lost 8, with 15 bases in between. Germline lookup yields CDR1 SGHVS and CDR2 FNYEAQ. The CDR3 reads CASSRDGGEEKLFF. The CDR3 coding sequence is TGTGCCAGCAGCCGGGACGGCGGGGAGGAAAAACTGTTTTTT. Filled out from reference TRBV7-6 and TRBJ1-4, the complete variable domain reads GAGVSQSPRYKVTKRGQDVALRCDPISGHVSLYWYRQALGQGPEFLTYFNYEAQQDKSGLPNDRFSAERPEGSISTLTIQRTEQRDSAMYRCASSRDGGEEKLFFGSGTQLSVL.

This clonotype was observed at least ten times. The chain joins TRBV7-2 to TRBJ2-3, with a tentative D call TRBD2 (7 bases). Germline CDR1 and CDR2: SGHTA and FQGNSA. The ends were cut back, 1 base at V and 1 base at J, with 15 bases in the middle. This CDR3 comprises 17 residues. The CDR3 coding sequence is TGTGCCAGCAGCTTAGTGGCTATAGGGGGGGGCACAGATACGCAGTATTTT. Protein: CASSLVAIGGGTDTQYF.

This clonotype was counted a few times. The gene calls are TRBV7-9 and TRBJ2-2; no clear D. CDR3 size: 16 residues. CDR1 is SEHNR, CDR2 FQNEAQ, per germline (reference sequence). V lost 6 bases and J 0 bases, leaving 14 bases between the germline ends. The chain's CDR3 is CASSSVLGSNTGELFF. DNA of the CDR3: TGTGCCAGCAGTTCAGTTCTGGGGTCGAACACCGGGGAGCTGTTTTTT.

This clonotype was detected ten times or more. The rearrangement uses TRBV7-3 and TRBJ2-3, with a weak D call TRBD1 (6 bases). The ends were cut back, 6 bases at V and 3 bases at J, with 13 bases in the middle. Germline V gene data show CDR1 as SGHTA and CDR2 as FQGTGA. The CDR3 spans 14 residues. The CDR3 loop is CASRPDSYTDTQYF. CDR3 coding DNA: TGTGCCAGCAGACCGGACAGTTATACAGATACGCAGTATTTT.

The sample holds many counts of this clonotype. The chain has TRBV7-2 and TRBJ1-2, with 11 bases matching TRBD1. The CDR3 consists of 16 residues. The V and J ends lost 7 bases and 4 bases, in that order; junction bases with no gene match: 11. The germline CDR1 and CDR2 sequences are SGHTA and FQGNSA. CDR3 loop: CASIPDRGRRSYGYTF. The CDR3 nucleotides read TGTGCCAGCATCCCGGACAGGGGGCGCAGGAGCTATGGCTACACCTTC.

The sample holds one count of this clonotype. The V gene is TRBV9, the J gene TRBJ1-2, with D possibly TRBD1 on 5 matching bases. V lost 4 bases to trimming and J lost 2 bases, with 15 bases between them. Germline assignment: CDR1 SGDLS and CDR2 YYNGEE. This CDR3 region has 15 residues. CDR3 loop: CASSTSQGVNYGYTF. In DNA form, the CDR3 reads TGTGCCAGCAGCACGAGCCAGGGCGTGAACTATGGCTACACCTTC.

This chain links TRBV4-1 with TRBJ2-1, with a weak D call TRBD2 (5 bases). This CDR3 is built from 15 residues. Germline assignment: CDR1 MGHRA and CDR2 YSYEKL. V was trimmed by 6 bases and J by 0 bases, leaving 12 bases between them. The CDR3 DNA sequence: TGCGCCAGCAGTGATGTAACTAGCTCCTACAATGAGCAGTTCTTC. Its translation is CASSDVTSSYNEQFF.

V and J are TRBV20-1 and TRBJ2-6; no reliable D call. The CDR3 is 17 residues long. CDR1 is DFQATT and CDR2 is SNEGSKA in the germline V gene (reference sequence). V was pared by 4 bases and J by 1 base, with 17 bases between. The CDR3 DNA follows: TGCAGTGCTAAACTCCCACTCCCCGGGTCTGGGGCCAACGTCCTGACTTTC. The encoded protein is CSAKLPLPGSGANVLTF.